The present T cell receptor (beta chain) was sequenced within a study of T cell repertoires in ileal Crohn's disease. Study-level information: Median disease duration was approximately eight years; 35% to 45% smoked at surgery.

Each sample's TCRB immunosequencing used around 0.5 micrograms of biopsy DNA. The method was immunoSEQ multiplex PCR; TCRdb's version includes in-frame clones alone and lacks a portion of them. The sample holds 30,000 to 35,000 clones, 80% seen once. CDR1 is LNHDA, CDR2 SQIVND, per germline (reference sequence). Trimming shortened V by 6 bases and J by 0 bases, and 12 bases separated the two germline ends. This CDR3 has 16 amino acids. The sample comprised ileal tissue. This clonotype was sampled from an adult with Crohn's disease. The chain is built from TRBV19 and TRBJ2-6, with D tentatively TRBD2 (5 bases). The DNA of the CDR3 is TGTGCCAGTAGACAGAGTACTAGCTCTGGGGCCAACGTCCTGACTTTC. Encoded protein: CASRQSTSSGANVLTF.